The clone carrying this T cell receptor (beta chain) was seen ten or more times. Its antigen is not known. Patients were excluded for uncontrolled infection, other autoimmune disease, pregnancy or lactation. Each diagnosis was grounded in clinical symptoms, serum thyroxine and TRAb, thyroid ultrasound, and orbital computed tomography. The PBMCs were sourced from fresh peripheral blood (around 9.9 ml). The CDR3 sequence is 13 residues long. V lost 5 bases to trimming and J lost 7 bases, with 11 bases between them. This entry comes from a study of T cells in Graves' hyperthyroidism and ophthalmopathy. Study observations and caveats: Researchers found most expanded thyroid clonotypes above 0.001 in blood as well.

Amplification yielded TCR beta CDR3 regions, with RNA transcripts as the source. First-round RT-PCR of the TCR CDR3 relied on the HTBI primer set. In TCRdb, the multiplex PCR reads were re-called with MiXCR into one record per CDR3 protein. In the table there are hundreds of thousands of distinct CDR3 sequences, just over 35% of which are singletons. The sequencing input was blood. The clonotype was recovered from a woman in her 40s with Graves' hyperthyroidism. V gene TRBV12-3 or TRBV12-4 combines with J gene TRBJ1-4, with D unresolved. In DNA, the CDR3 is TGTGCCAGCAGTCGTTCCGGGTCTGAAAAACTGTTTTTT. It specifies CASSRSGSEKLFF.